The sample holds a few counts of the clone carrying this T cell receptor (beta chain). Using a J-beta primer mix together with a sample-barcoded 5' primer, a second PCR was run for roughly 7 to 12 cycles. MiXCR was run by TCRdb on the 5' RACE reads, yielding one entry per CDR3 protein. The table lists 750,000 to 850,000 distinct CDR3 sequences, around 25% of them singletons. The entry originates in a study of blood T cells in healthy people across ages. The CDR3 is 14 residues long. Germline-derived CDR1 and CDR2 are MDHEN and SYDVKM. J was trimmed by 8 bases and V by 7 bases; bases with no gene match: 11. This sample also appeared in a second study, on T cells of mothers and their children.

Sequencing was performed on blood. The V call is TRBV28, the J call TRBJ1-1, with 9 bases matching TRBD1. This receptor was obtained from a boy between 5 and 17 years old in good health. CDR3 amino acids: CASTPGQGLSEAFF. The CDR3 DNA sequence: TGTGCCAGCACCCCGGGACAGGGCTTATCCGAAGCTTTCTTT.